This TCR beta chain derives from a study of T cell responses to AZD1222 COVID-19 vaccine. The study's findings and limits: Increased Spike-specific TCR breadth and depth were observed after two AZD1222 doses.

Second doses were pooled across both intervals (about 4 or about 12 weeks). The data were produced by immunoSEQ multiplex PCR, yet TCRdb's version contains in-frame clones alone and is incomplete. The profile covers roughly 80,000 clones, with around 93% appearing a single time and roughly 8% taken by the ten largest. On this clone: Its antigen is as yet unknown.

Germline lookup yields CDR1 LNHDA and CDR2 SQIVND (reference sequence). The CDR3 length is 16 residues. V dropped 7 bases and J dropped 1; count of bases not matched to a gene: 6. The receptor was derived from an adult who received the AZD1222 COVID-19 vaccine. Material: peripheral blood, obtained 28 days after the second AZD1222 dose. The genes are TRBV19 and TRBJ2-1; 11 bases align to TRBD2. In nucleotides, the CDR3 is TGTGCCAGTAAGACTAGCGGGATGCGGTCCTACAATGAGCAGTTCTTC. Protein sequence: CASKTSGMRSYNEQFF.